Following are 11 T cell receptor beta chains from one sample sequenced in a study of blood T cell repertoires in COVID-19. The table came from immunoSEQ multiplex PCR; TCRdb's copy has only in-frame clones and leaves some out. The table has under 400,000 clones, approximately 88% seen once. The sequenced sample consisted of peripheral blood. The receptor source for this set is a woman aged 25 to 39 with COVID-19, enrolled during active disease.

The rearrangement links TRBV6-5 to TRBJ1-6, with a possible D match to TRBD1 (5 bases). Germline CDR1 and CDR2: MNHEY and SVGAGI. The CDR3 has 14 amino acids. Trimming removed 8 bases from V and 3 bases from J, with 11 bases in between. The CDR3 DNA is TGTGCCAGCCTGGGGGGGTTCTATAATTCACCCCTCCACTTT. It encodes CASLGGFYNSPLHF.

The V gene is TRBV4-1, the J gene TRBJ1-2; maybe TRBD1 (6 bases). The CDR3 is 14 amino acids. V gave up 4 bases and J gave up 8 bases, with 17 bases separating them. Germline CDR1 MGHRA, CDR2 YSYEKL. The CDR3 protein is CASSPNLDRRGYTF. CDR3 nucleotide sequence: TGCGCCAGCAGCCCCAACCTCGACAGGAGAGGCTACACCTTC.

V and J are TRBV2 and TRBJ1-2; 10 bases are shared with TRBD1. This CDR3 contains 17 residues. CDR1 is SNHLY and CDR2 is FYNNEI in the germline V gene. J gave up 1 base and V 1 base, and 6 bases lay outside the gene matches. The CDR3 sequence: CASSEVRQGAFNYGYTF. CDR3 DNA sequence: TGTGCCAGCAGTGAAGTGAGACAGGGGGCTTTTAACTATGGCTACACCTTC.

CDR3 DNA: TGTGCCAGTAGTCCCTACAGGGGTTACAATTCACCCCTCCACTTT. Amino acid sequence: CASSPYRGYNSPLHF. V usage is TRBV19 and J usage is TRBJ1-6; 7 nucleotides match TRBD1. The length of the CDR3 is 15 residues. V trimming: 5 bases; J trimming: 7 bases; junction bases outside the gene matches: 8. CDR1 is LNHDA and CDR2 is SQIVND in the germline V gene (reference sequence).

The CDR3 nucleotides read TGTGCCAGCAGCCAGGGGACTGAGAATTCACCCCTCCACTTT. Protein sequence: CASSQGTENSPLHF. This rearrangement joins TRBV4-2 to TRBJ1-6; tentatively, D is TRBD1 (5 bases). V was pared by 3 bases and J by 7 bases, with 10 bases between. Germline V lookup: CDR1 LGHNA, CDR2 YNFKEQ. This CDR3 has 14 residues.

The V call is TRBV14, the J call TRBJ1-2; TRBD1 matches 12 bases. Looked up from germline, CDR1 is SGHDN and CDR2 is FVKESK. Losses at the gene ends were 0 bases for V and 4 bases for J; bases not matched to a gene: 3. There are 16 residues in the CDR3. The DNA for the CDR3 is TGTGCCAGCAGCCAAGAGGGACAGGGGGCGACCTATGGCTACACCTTC. Its translation: CASSQEGQGATYGYTF. The full variable domain, rest sourced from reference TRBV14 and TRBJ1-2, is EAGVTQFPSHSVIEKGQTVTLRCDPISGHDNLYWYRRVMGKEIKFLLHFVKESKQDESGMPNNRFLAERTGGTYSTLKVQPAELEDSGVYFCASSQEGQGATYGYTFGSGTRLTVV.

V and J are TRBV3-1 (or the pseudogene TRBV3-2) and TRBJ1-6; 9 bases fit TRBD1. Germline V gene sequence: CDR1 LGHDT, CDR2 YNNKEL (reference sequence). The CDR3 consists of 15 residues. The trim removed 3 bases at V and 6 bases at J, leaving 3 bases unmatched. CDR3 loop: CASSQADRGNSPLHF. The DNA for the CDR3 is TGTGCCAGCAGCCAGGCGGACAGGGGTAATTCACCCCTCCACTTT.

The rearrangement uses TRBV5-6 and TRBJ2-3, with no clear D. The V gene's germline CDR1 is SGHDT and CDR2 YYEEEE. This CDR3 contains 14 residues. V lost 0 bases to trimming and J lost 6 bases, with 11 bases between them. CDR3: CASSLDRRSDTQYF. For the CDR3, the DNA is TGTGCCAGCAGCTTGGATCGAAGGAGTGATACGCAGTATTTT. The full variable domain, with the rest looked up from reference TRBV5-6 and TRBJ2-3, is DAGVTQSPTHLIKTRGQQVTLRCSPKSGHDTVSWYQQALGQGPQFIFQYYEEEERQRGNFPDRFSGHQFPNYSSELNVNALLLGDSALYLCASSLDRRSDTQYFGPGTRLTVL.

This chain uses TRBV4-3 with TRBJ1-2, with D possibly TRBD1 on 5 matching bases. CDR3 length: 14 amino acids. Trimming took 0 bases from V and 5 from J, leaving 10 bases between them. Per the germline V gene, CDR1 is LGHNA and CDR2 is YSLEER. In DNA form, the CDR3 reads TGCGCCAGCAGCCAAGAGTGGGGGGGGTATGGCTACACCTTC. This gives the protein CASSQEWGGYGYTF.

The chain combines TRBV7-9 with TRBJ2-7, with a tentative D call TRBD2 (6 bases). This CDR3 region has 11 residues. The V gene lost 11 bases and the J gene lost 0 bases, with 8 bases spanning the gap. Germline values: CDR1 SEHNR, CDR2 FQNEAQ (reference sequence). The CDR3: CASGVSYEQYF. CDR3 bases: TGTGCCTCGGGGGTCTCCTACGAGCAGTACTTC.

J is TRBJ2-3 and V is TRBV18; 12 bases line up with TRBD1. CDR1 and CDR2 (germline): KGHSH, LQKENI. The CDR3 covers 16 residues. The trim removed 6 bases at V and 4 bases at J, leaving 8 bases unmatched. CDR3 sequence (DNA): TGTGCCAGCTCGTCCGGGACAGGGGGCGCGGCAGATACGCAGTATTTT. Protein product: CASSSGTGGAADTQYF.